The sequence of this TCR beta chain was determined in a study of T-cell memory formation after mild COVID-19. Losses at the gene ends were 8 bases for V and 5 bases for J; bases not matched to a gene: 9. The CDR3 spans 14 residues. Each CDR3 protein is one row after TCRdb ran MiXCR on the 5' RACE reads. This table has roughly 86,000 distinct CDR3 sequences, more than 12% appearing once. Study results and limitations: For contracting clones, CD4+ ones sat mainly in CM and EM, CD8+ in EMRA.

In its sample, this clonotype was seen a few times. Its antigen is not identified. The TCR comes from a man younger than 35 who had mild COVID-19 (a few samples of this study predate the infection). Cell type and time point are not known. The chain carries TRBV12-3 or TRBV12-4 and TRBJ2-7; 10 nucleotides match TRBD1. The sequencing sample was made of PBMCs or a T cell subset sorted from them (not recorded which). The CDR3 coding sequence is TGTGCCAGCTCCGCCGGGACAGGGGACGACGAGCAGTACTTC. Translated: CASSAGTGDDEQYF.